The present entry profiles one T cell receptor (beta chain) with its context. Antigen unknown. Trimming took 2 bases from V and 5 from J, leaving 12 bases between them. CDR1 MGHRA and CDR2 YSYEKL come from the germline V gene. This CDR3 is built from 14 residues. This sample is drawn from a study of T cells in Graves' hyperthyroidism and ophthalmopathy. Study details: Any treatment followed the collection of peripheral blood at initial diagnosis.

With duration under 3 months, ophthalmopathy was active: Clinical Activity Score at least 3, NOSPECS at least 4. Extraction of PBMCs used about 9.2 ml of fresh peripheral blood. Study-wide results and limits: Most thyroid-expanded clonotypes above 0.001 were also found in blood.

Amplification targeted TCR beta CDR3 regions from RNA transcripts. HTBI primers were the set used in a first-round RT-PCR of the TCR CDR3. TCRdb recomputed calls from the multiplex PCR reads with MiXCR, one row per CDR3 protein. The table lists some 570,000 distinct CDR3 sequences, about 15% of them singletons. V usage is TRBV4-1 and J usage is TRBJ1-1, with D possibly TRBD1 on 6 matching bases. This clonotype originated in a woman younger than 30 with Graves' ophthalmopathy. Specimen: blood. The CDR3 is CASSQPRGGTEAFF. CDR3 sequence (DNA): TGCGCCAGCAGCCAACCCAGGGGCGGGACTGAAGCTTTCTTT.